The 9 T cell receptor beta chains below all came from one sample that was sequenced in a study of T cells in Graves' hyperthyroidism and ophthalmopathy. Amplified TCR beta CDR3 regions derived from RNA transcripts. HTBI primers were used for first-round RT-PCR of the TCR CDR3. TCRdb reanalysed the multiplex PCR reads using MiXCR and keeps one entry per CDR3 protein. This repertoire shows approximately 600,000 distinct CDR3 sequences, approximately 15% found once; its top ten account for roughly 6.2%. The sample taken for sequencing was blood. The source of these receptors is a woman in her twenties or thirties with Graves' hyperthyroidism that later progressed to Graves' ophthalmopathy.

This clonotype was recorded at least ten times. The V and J genes are TRBV12-3 or TRBV12-4 and TRBJ2-2; D remains ambiguous. There are 13 residues in the CDR3. V was pared by 5 bases and J by 5 bases, with 9 bases between. The CDR3 coding sequence is TGTGCCAGCAGTCAGACCCAGACCGGGGAGCTGTTTTTT. It is translated as CASSQTQTGELFF.

This clonotype was counted between two and nine times. The rearrangement uses TRBV20-1 and TRBJ2-7; unclear D gene. Germline CDR1 and CDR2: DFQATT and SNEGSKA (reference sequence). The CDR3 loop spans 11 amino acids. V gave up 3 bases and J gave up 9 bases, with 12 bases separating them. The CDR3 protein is CSASPSVGQYF. DNA of the CDR3: TGCAGTGCTAGCCCCTCAGTGGGGCAGTACTTC.

This clonotype was observed at least ten times. The chain combines TRBV12-3 or TRBV12-4 with TRBJ1-4; D is ambiguous. V lost 6 bases to trimming and J lost 7 bases, with 15 bases between them. CDR3 size: 14 residues. The CDR3 is CASRRWAAGEKLFF. The CDR3 region has the DNA TGTGCCAGCAGGAGGTGGGCCGCGGGTGAAAAACTGTTTTTT.

This clonotype was observed many times. V is TRBV30 and J is TRBJ1-5; 9 nucleotides align to TRBD1. Looked up from germline, CDR1 is GTSNPN and CDR2 is SVGIG (reference sequence). V was clipped by 5 bases and J by 6 bases; unmatched bases: 11. This CDR3 contains 15 residues. In nucleotides, the CDR3 is TGTGCCTGGGATCCGGGACAGGGCATTGGTCAGCCCCAGCATTTT. Encoded protein: CAWDPGQGIGQPQHF.

In this sample, this clonotype turned up a few times. The rearrangement joins TRBV12-3 or TRBV12-4 to TRBJ2-2; TRBD2 might be the D (5 bases). This CDR3 region has 14 residues. The ends were cut back, 7 bases at V and 2 bases at J, with 11 bases in the middle. The CDR3 loop is CASTKRRNTGELFF. CDR3 DNA: TGTGCCAGCACCAAGCGGCGAAACACCGGGGAGCTGTTTTTT.

This clonotype was seen repeatedly, ten times or more. V and J are TRBV27 and TRBJ1-1; TRBD1 might be the D (6 bases). CDR3 size: 13 residues. V shed 5 bases and J shed 8 bases, with 15 bases lying between them. The germline CDR1 and CDR2 sequences are MNHEY and SMNVEV (reference sequence). The CDR3 here is CASSGGAGSEAFF. DNA for the CDR3: TGTGCCAGCAGTGGGGGCGCGGGGTCCGAAGCTTTCTTT.

This clonotype was seen repeatedly, ten times or more. This chain uses TRBV6-1 with TRBJ2-7, with 10 bases identical to TRBD2. The CDR3 has 14 amino acids. CDR1 is MNHNS and CDR2 is SASEGT in the germline V gene. The junction had 2 bases not matched to a gene; V was cut back by 0 bases and J by 6 bases. The CDR3, as DNA: TGTGCCAGCAGTGAAGCTAGCGGGAGGTTCGAGCAGTACTTC. It codes for CASSEASGRFEQYF.

This clonotype was observed at least ten times. The CDR3 DNA reads TGCGCCAGCAGCCAAGACCACCGACAGACCTACAATGAGCAGTTCTTC. It is translated as CASSQDHRQTYNEQFF. The chain carries TRBV4-1 and TRBJ2-1; D is perhaps TRBD1 (5 bases). Trimming took off 0 bases at V and 2 bases at J, with 11 bases between the two ends. The length of the CDR3 is 16 residues. CDR1 and CDR2 (germline): MGHRA, YSYEKL.

This clonotype has ten or more counts. The genes are TRBV27 and TRBJ2-7, with unresolved D. The CDR3 covers 12 residues. Germline CDR1 reads MNHEY; CDR2 reads SMNVEV (reference sequence). V dropped 4 bases and J dropped 3 bases, with 7 bases sitting between them. For the CDR3, the DNA is TGTGCCAGCAGTTCCAGAGTCTACGAGCAGTACTTC. Translating gives CASSSRVYEQYF.